The 20 T cell receptor beta chains below were found in one sample sequenced in a study of OX40 agonist ivuxolimab in advanced cancers. Libraries were prepared through the immunoSEQ multiplex PCR assay. In TCRdb, the immuneACCESS table is reduced to in-frame sequences with V and J assigned. These tables do not hold every clone; where another copy was compared, an unresolved V gene accounts for under half, and the others remain unexplained. The table for this sample lists approximately 99,000 clones; roughly nine tenths of them were counted only once. Over 4.5% of the sample lies in the top ten. Source: CD4+ or CD8+ T cells sorted from blood, taken in a trial of the OX40 agonist ivuxolimab. These receptors originate from an adult with an advanced solid tumor such as melanoma, head and neck, liver or kidney cancer.

The CDR3 here is CASSSPGQTYEQYF. CDR3 nucleotide sequence: TGTGCCAGCTCATCCCCGGGACAGACCTACGAGCAGTACTTC. This sequence joins TRBV18 and TRBJ2-7; the match to TRBD1 covers 7 bases. The V and J ends lost 5 bases and 2 bases, in that order; junction bases with no gene match: 6. The CDR3 consists of 14 residues. Germline CDR1 is KGHSH and CDR2 is LQKENI. The variable domain in full, completed from reference TRBV18 and TRBJ2-7, reads NAGVMQNPRHLVRRRGQEARLRCSPMKGHSHVYWYRQLPEEGLKFMVYLQKENIIDESGMPKERFSAEFPKEGPSILRIQQVVRGDSAAYFCASSSPGQTYEQYFGPGTRLTVT.

This rearrangement joins TRBV6-1 to TRBJ2-5; TRBD2 agrees at 7 bases. V lost 7 bases and J lost 7; bases outside the gene matches: 12. Per the germline V gene, CDR1 is MNHNS and CDR2 is SASEGT. This CDR3 has 14 residues. The CDR3 protein is CASNIGVGEGTQYF. The CDR3 DNA sequence: TGTGCCAGCAACATAGGAGTAGGGGAGGGGACCCAGTACTTC.

The chain has TRBV18 and TRBJ1-1; the match to TRBD1 covers 7 bases. The CDR3 covers 15 residues. J gave up 1 base and V 10 bases, and 12 bases lay outside the gene matches. Germline assignment: CDR1 KGHSH and CDR2 LQKENI. The CDR3 DNA reads as TGTGCCACCCCATCTCCAGGGGGGTCGAACACTGAAGCTTTCTTT. Protein product: CATPSPGGSNTEAFF. Full variable domain (outside the CDR3, taken from reference TRBV18 and TRBJ1-1): NAGVMQNPRHLVRRRGQEARLRCSPMKGHSHVYWYRQLPEEGLKFMVYLQKENIIDESGMPKERFSAEFPKEGPSILRIQQVVRGDSAAYFCATPSPGGSNTEAFFGQGTRLTVV.

The rearrangement uses TRBV19 and TRBJ1-3; tentative D call: TRBD1 (5 bases). Per germline, CDR1 LNHDA and CDR2 SQIVND (reference sequence). Trimming stripped 3 bases from V and 0 bases from J, with 15 bases between. The CDR3 has 17 residues. CDR3 region: CASSIEAPGNSGNTIYF. The CDR3 DNA reads as TGTGCCAGTAGTATCGAGGCTCCAGGGAACTCTGGAAACACCATATATTTT.

The J gene is TRBJ2-5, the V gene TRBV7-2; 9 nucleotides align to TRBD1. The CDR3 covers 15 residues. Trimming took 6 bases from V and 2 from J; bases not matched to a gene: 7. Germline values: CDR1 SGHTA, CDR2 FQGNSA. This CDR3 is CASSRTGQGQETQYF. CDR3 coding DNA: TGTGCCAGCAGTCGGACGGGACAGGGACAAGAGACCCAGTACTTC.

The chain joins TRBV10-1 to TRBJ2-2, with a weak D call TRBD1 (5 bases). V was clipped by 5 bases and J by 5 bases, with 12 bases between them. The germline V gene has CDR1 WNHNN and CDR2 SYGVQD (reference sequence). The CDR3 loop spans 14 amino acids. The CDR3 region has the DNA TGCGCCAGCAGTTTCAGGGCAGGTACCGGGGAGCTGTTTTTT. This encodes CASSFRAGTGELFF.

The chain uses TRBV27 and TRBJ1-2, with TRBD1 as a possible D gene (5 bases). Trimming took off 4 bases at V and 1 base at J, with 22 bases between the two ends. CDR1 is MNHEY and CDR2 is SMNVEV in the germline V gene (reference sequence). The CDR3 loop spans 18 amino acids. The CDR3 DNA reads as TGTGCCAGCAGTTCCTATACAGATGCCCGGGACGGTAACTATGGCTACACCTTC. Protein sequence: CASSSYTDARDGNYGYTF.

The genes are TRBV7-9 and TRBJ1-1; D is unresolved. The CDR3 covers 12 residues. Between the trimmed V and J ends, which lost 4 bases and 12 bases, there was a span of 15 bases. Germline loops: CDR1 SEHNR, CDR2 FQNEAQ (reference sequence). CDR3 residues: CASSSTLVGSFF. In nucleotides, the CDR3 is TGTGCCAGCAGCTCCACCTTAGTTGGATCTTTCTTT.

The chain carries TRBV5-1 and TRBJ2-1; TRBD2 matches 8 bases. V shed 4 bases and J 6 bases; nucleotides not matched to a gene: 12. The germline V gene encodes CDR1 SGHRS and CDR2 YFSETQ. CDR3 length: 16 amino acids. CDR3 loop: CASSVYSGELGNEQFF. The CDR3 DNA reads as TGCGCCAGCAGCGTCTATAGCGGGGAACTGGGCAATGAGCAGTTCTTC.

The chain carries TRBV7-9 and TRBJ1-2; 9 nucleotides agree with TRBD1. This CDR3 spans 15 amino acids. The junction had 9 bases not matched to a gene; V was cut back by 5 bases and J by 5 bases. CDR1 is SEHNR, CDR2 FQNEAQ, per germline (reference sequence). CDR3 in amino acids: CASSIGSGQGYGYTF. The CDR3 DNA reads as TGTGCCAGCAGCATCGGTTCCGGACAGGGGTATGGCTACACCTTC. Based on the CDR3 plus reference TRBV7-9 and TRBJ1-2, the full variable domain is DTGVSQNPRHKITKRGQNVTFRCDPISEHNRLYWYRQTLGQGPEFLTYFQNEAQLEKSRLLSDRFSAERPKGSFSTLEIQRTEQGDSAMYLCASSIGSGQGYGYTFGSGTRLTVV.

The V call is TRBV30, the J call TRBJ1-4, with TRBD1 identical over 10 bases. J gave up 4 bases and V 8 bases, and 7 bases lay outside the gene matches. The germline V gene encodes CDR1 GTSNPN and CDR2 SVGIG (reference sequence). The CDR3 length is 14 residues. DNA of the CDR3: TGTGCCCAGACAGGGGGCGCGGGTAATGAAAAACTGTTTTTT. Translated, it gives CAQTGGAGNEKLFF. Based on the CDR3 plus reference TRBV30 and TRBJ1-4, the full variable domain is SQTIHQWPATLVQPVGSPLSLECTVEGTSNPNLYWYRQAAGRGLQLLFYSVGIGQISSEVPQNLSASRPQDRQFILSSKKLLLSDSGFYLCAQTGGAGNEKLFFGSGTQLSVL.

This CDR3 is CASSTSDRAYEQYF. The CDR3 bases are TGTGCCAGCAGTACATCGGACAGGGCTTACGAGCAGTACTTC. The chain joins TRBV6-6 to TRBJ2-7; 8 bases map to TRBD1. The CDR3 is made up of 14 amino acids. J gave up 4 bases and V 5 bases, and 7 bases lay outside the gene matches. Per the germline V gene, CDR1 is MNHNY and CDR2 is SVGAGI (reference sequence).

V is TRBV11-1 and J is TRBJ2-5; TRBD1 might be the D (6 bases). V was clipped by 0 bases and J by 4 bases, with 6 bases between them. The CDR3 spans 13 residues. Germline V gene lookup returns CDR1 SGHAT and CDR2 FQDESV (reference sequence). For the CDR3, the DNA is TGTGCCAGCAGCTTAGCCAGGGGAGAGACCCAGTACTTC. Translating gives CASSLARGETQYF.

This clone has just a few counts. V is TRBV9 and J is TRBJ1-1, with 8 bases matching TRBD1. This CDR3 has 13 amino acids. CDR1 and CDR2 (germline): SGDLS, YYNGEE. Germline trimming cut 3 bases from V and 3 bases from J; bases unmatched to any gene: 1. CDR3 sequence reads: CASSADRDTEAFF. CDR3 nucleotide sequence: TGTGCCAGCAGCGCGGACAGGGACACTGAAGCTTTCTTT. Supplemented by reference TRBV9 and TRBJ1-1, the full variable domain reads DSGVTQTPKHLITATGQRVTLRCSPRSGDLSVYWYQQSLDQGLQFLIQYYNGEERAKGNILERFSAQQFPDLHSELNLSSLELGDSALYFCASSADRDTEAFFGQGTRLTVV.

V gene TRBV19 combines with J gene TRBJ1-1; 10 positions agree with TRBD1. In germline, CDR1 is LNHDA, CDR2 SQIVND (reference sequence). This CDR3 contains 16 residues. Trimming removed 4 bases from V and 3 bases from J; junction bases left unmatched: 8. CDR3 sequence (DNA): TGTGCCAGTAGTACATCCTCGGGACAGGGGCACACTGAAGCTTTCTTT. This codes for CASSTSSGQGHTEAFF.

The J gene is TRBJ1-4, the V gene TRBV11-3; weak D call: TRBD1 (5 bases). V lost 1 base, J lost 8 bases, and 14 bases lay in between. Germline assignment: CDR1 SGHNT and CDR2 YENEEA. This CDR3 comprises 15 residues. The CDR3: CASSLARGFGEKLFF. The CDR3, as DNA: TGTGCCAGCAGCTTAGCTCGGGGGTTCGGAGAAAAACTGTTTTTT. The entire variable domain, with the rest obtained from reference TRBV11-3 and TRBJ1-4, is as follows: EAGVVQSPRYKIIEKKQPVAFWCNPISGHNTLYWYLQNLGQGPELLIRYENEEAVDDSQLPKDRFSAERLKGVDSTLKIQPAELGDSAVYLCASSLARGFGEKLFFGSGTQLSVL.

The chain is built from TRBV6-5 and TRBJ2-7, with 9 positions matching TRBD1. The length of the CDR3 is 13 residues. The J segment lost 5 bases and the V segment lost 5 bases, leaving 4 bases of the junction unmatched. Looked up from germline, CDR1 is MNHEY and CDR2 is SVGAGI. The CDR3 DNA is TGTGCCAGCAGTGGGGACAGGGCCCACGAGCAGTACTTC. Amino acids: CASSGDRAHEQYF.

The J gene is TRBJ1-1, the V gene TRBV18; 7 bases are a match to TRBD1. CDR1 and CDR2 (germline): KGHSH, LQKENI. Unmatched junction bases numbered 14, after V lost 0 bases and J lost 10 bases. The CDR3 contains 16 residues. The DNA of the CDR3 is TGTGCCAGCTCACCACCATCATCGGCAGGGGGAGAGGGAGCTTTCTTT. It specifies CASSPPSSAGGEGAFF.

This chain uses TRBV10-2 with TRBJ2-7; 10 nucleotides match TRBD1. The CDR3 extends over 15 amino acids. Per the germline V gene, CDR1 is WSHSY and CDR2 is SAAADI. The junction had 3 bases not matched to a gene; V was cut back by 3 bases and J by 1 base. Written as DNA, the CDR3 is TGCGCCAGCAGTGATGGGACAGGGGCTTCCTACGAGCAGTACTTC. It encodes CASSDGTGASYEQYF.

For the CDR3, the DNA is TGTGCCAGCAGTTCTGGTTATGGCTACACCTTC. Its translation is CASSSGYGYTF. The genes are TRBV27 and TRBJ1-2, with D uncertain. V lost 4 bases to trimming and J lost 5 bases, with 5 bases between them. This CDR3 has 11 amino acids. CDR1 and CDR2 (germline): MNHEY, SMNVEV (reference sequence).